This T cell receptor beta chain was sequenced in a study of T cells in Graves' hyperthyroidism and ophthalmopathy. Background on the study: Peripheral blood was drawn at first diagnosis, prior to all treatment.

Study-level findings and limits: Separating ophthalmopathy from stable hyperthyroidism was achieved by a 13 V-J model. Most clonotypes expanded in thyroid above 0.001 were likewise present in blood.

This clonotype turned up a few times. Antigen unknown. Germline CDR1 reads DFQATT; CDR2 reads SNEGSKA (reference sequence). V gave up 8 bases and J gave up 3 bases, with 14 bases separating them. This CDR3 is 12 amino acids long. Amplification targeted TCR beta CDR3 regions from RNA transcripts. The TCR CDR3 first-round RT-PCR relied on the HTBI primer set. MiXCR was run by TCRdb on the multiplex PCR reads, yielding one entry per CDR3 protein. The sample records hundreds of thousands of distinct CDR3 sequences, around a quarter being singletons. The sequence was collected from a woman aged 25 to 39 with Graves' ophthalmopathy. Sequenced input: blood. This chain connects TRBV20-1 to TRBJ2-7; D might be TRBD1 (6 bases). Written as DNA, the CDR3 is TGCAGTACGAGACAGGCGAGCTACGAGCAGTACTTC. Protein: CSTRQASYEQYF.